This TCR beta chain emerged from a study of human T cells and chemical hapten exposure. Overall study context: Patients, predominantly female, presented with alopecia areata, totalis or universalis. Whole-study results and caveats: Since the donors had alopecia, their immune response may not be the same as that of healthy people.

This CDR3 is 16 amino acids long. The ends were cut back, 4 bases at V and 5 bases at J, with 17 bases in the middle. Per germline, CDR1 MDHEN and CDR2 SYDVKM. Time point of the sample: patch test 3, about 24 weeks after DPC sensitization. Treatment reported: therapeutic diphenylcyclopropenone sensitization with weekly scalp DPC. Worth noting for this clonotype: Antigen unknown.

TCRdb analysed the RACE reads with MiXCR anew, one entry per CDR3 protein. Of some 180,000 distinct CDR3 sequences in the sample, approximately 24% were seen once. The J gene is TRBJ2-2, the V gene TRBV28; D possibly uses TRBD1 or TRBD2 (5 bases each). This receptor was obtained from a woman aged 40 to 50 with alopecia areata. Some clones in this sample may be carry-over from other donors' samples. The sample here was whole blood, taken in connection with sensitization to the hapten diphenylcyclopropenone (DPC). The CDR3 sequence is CASSSPSEGWTGELFF. As DNA, the CDR3 is TGTGCCAGCAGTTCTCCCTCTGAGGGGTGGACCGGGGAGCTGTTTTTT.